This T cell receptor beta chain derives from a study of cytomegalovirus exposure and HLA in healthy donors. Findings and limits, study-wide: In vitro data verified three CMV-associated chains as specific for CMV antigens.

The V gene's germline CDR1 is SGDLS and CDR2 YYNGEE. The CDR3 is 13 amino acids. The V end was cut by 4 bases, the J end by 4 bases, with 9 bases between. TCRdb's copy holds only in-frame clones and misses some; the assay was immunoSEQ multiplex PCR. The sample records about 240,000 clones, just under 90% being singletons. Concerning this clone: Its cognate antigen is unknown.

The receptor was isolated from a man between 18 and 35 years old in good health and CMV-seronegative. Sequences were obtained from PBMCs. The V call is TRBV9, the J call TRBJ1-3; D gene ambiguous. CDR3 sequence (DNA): TGTGCCAGCAGCCAAGACACGGGAAACACCATATATTTT. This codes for CASSQDTGNTIYF. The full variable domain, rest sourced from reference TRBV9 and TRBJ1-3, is DSGVTQTPKHLITATGQRVTLRCSPRSGDLSVYWYQQSLDQGLQFLIQYYNGEERAKGNILERFSAQQFPDLHSELNLSSLELGDSALYFCASSQDTGNTIYFGEGSWLTVV.